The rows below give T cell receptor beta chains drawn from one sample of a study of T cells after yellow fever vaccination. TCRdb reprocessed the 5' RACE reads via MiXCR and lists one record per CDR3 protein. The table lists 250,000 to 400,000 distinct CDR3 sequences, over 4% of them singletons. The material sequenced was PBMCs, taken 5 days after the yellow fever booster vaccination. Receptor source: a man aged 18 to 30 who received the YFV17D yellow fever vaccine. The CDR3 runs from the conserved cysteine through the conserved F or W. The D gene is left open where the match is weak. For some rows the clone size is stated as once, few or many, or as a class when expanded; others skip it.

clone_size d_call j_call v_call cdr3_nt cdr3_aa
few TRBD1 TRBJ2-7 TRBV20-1 TGCAGTGCTAGAGAAGGACAGGGGGCCTCCTACGAGCAGTACTTC CSAREGQGASYEQYF
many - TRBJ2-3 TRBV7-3 TGTGCCAGCAGCTTGGACCTCCATAGCACAGATACGCAGTATTTT CASSLDLHSTDTQYF
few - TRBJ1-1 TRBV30 TGTGCCTGGAGTGACTTCCCGAACACTGAAGCTTTCTTT CAWSDFPNTEAFF
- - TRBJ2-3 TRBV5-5 TGTGCCAGCAGAAGGATGGCCAGCGGACCCGGGGGTACGCAGTATTTT CASRRMASGPGGTQYF
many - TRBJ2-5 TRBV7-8 TGTGCCAGCAGCCCAGTTCCGATGGGAGAGACCCAGTACTTC CASSPVPMGETQYF
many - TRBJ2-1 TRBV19 TGTGCCAGTAGTATATCTAGCTCCTACAATGAGCAGTTCTTC CASSISSSYNEQFF
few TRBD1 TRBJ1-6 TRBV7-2 TGTGCCAGCAGCTGGACAGGGGATTCACCCCTCCACTTT CASSWTGDSPLHF
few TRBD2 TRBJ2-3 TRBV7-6 TGTGCCAGCAGCTCTAGCGGGGGAGTAGATACGCAGTATTTT CASSSSGGVDTQYF
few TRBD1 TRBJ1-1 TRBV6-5 TGTGCCAGCAGTTACTCATTCACAGGGGCTGGCACTGAAGCTTTCTTT CASSYSFTGAGTEAFF
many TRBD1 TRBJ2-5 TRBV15 TGTGCCACCAGCAGGGGACAGGGGTCCTTTCAAGAGACCCAGTACTTC CATSRGQGSFQETQYF
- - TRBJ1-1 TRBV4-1 TGCGCCGGCAGCCAAGATGCCTTGAACACTGAAGCTTTCTTT CAGSQDALNTEAFF